This TCR beta chain was found in a study of blood T cell repertoires in COVID-19. At the level of the study: COVID-19 samples collected from the United States, Italy and Spain covered acute and convalescent phases. Sources were T cells, B-cell-depleted T cells, or PBMCs; the material itself was cDNA or gDNA.

Germline assignment: CDR1 MRHNA and CDR2 SNTAGT. This CDR3 has 15 residues. Trimming removed 4 bases from V and 4 bases from J, with 13 bases in between. Original processing notes: From reference gene primer amplification, estimates of nucleated cell counts were derived. Assay: immunoSEQ multiplex PCR; the TCRdb copy retains only in-frame clones and omits some. That table furnishes V, J and clone size, whereas the DNA furnished D and trimming. The sample gives approximately 170,000 clones, around 87% of which show up once; 3.7% is in the top ten. The chain employs TRBV6-4 and TRBJ2-2, with D possibly TRBD1 on 5 matching bases. This TCR derives from a man younger than 35 with active or convalescent COVID-19. The sample comprised peripheral blood. CDR3 in DNA: TGTGCCAGCAGTGTTTCCAGGGATGGCACCGGGGAGCTGTTTTTT. It specifies CASSVSRDGTGELFF.